These T cell receptor beta chains were read from a single sample in a study of circulating and synovial CD4+ cells in juvenile arthritis. TCRdb's table, derived via immunoSEQ multiplex PCR, lists solely in-frame clones and lacks some. The sample includes 30,000 to 40,000 clones, approximately 93% of them seen just once. The sequenced material came from CD4+ T cells from blood. These receptors were taken from a human donor with juvenile idiopathic arthritis. CDR3s include the opening cysteine and the closing phenylalanine or tryptophan. A D gene is named only where the DNA matches it firmly. Size values are once, few and many counts, or a class for expanded clones, and some rows have none.

V gene	D gene	clone size	CDR3 length	J gene	CDR3 DNA	CDR3 protein
TRBV7-3	-	-	13	TRBJ2-2	TGTGCCAGCAGCTCAAAAATCACCGGGGAGCTGTTTTTT	CASSSKITGELFF
TRBV7-9	TRBD1	-	15	TRBJ2-2	TGTGCCAGCAGCTTAAGACAGGGGGTCACCGGGGAGCTGTTTTTT	CASSLRQGVTGELFF
TRBV5-4	-	-	14	TRBJ2-7	TGTGCCAGCAGCTTGGTAGATTCTCCGTACGAGCAGTACTTC	CASSLVDSPYEQYF
TRBV7-2	-	-	16	TRBJ2-3	TGTGCCAGCAGCTTTCTTTCGCGGGGGCCCACAGATACGCAGTATTTT	CASSFLSRGPTDTQYF
TRBV7-2	-	-	14	TRBJ1-2	TGTGCCAGCAGCAAAGCATTGGACAGTTTCCTAGGGAACTTC	CASSKALDSFLGNF
TRBV4-3	-	-	18	TRBJ2-3	TGCGCCAGCAGCCAAGAACTCCGAACGGGCGGACTGACAGATACGCAGTATTTT	CASSQELRTGGLTDTQYF
TRBV10-1	-	-	16	TRBJ1-1	TGCGCCAGCAGTGAACCCACAGGGCCCCCGAACACTGAAGCTTTCTTT	CASSEPTGPPNTEAFF
TRBV18	-	once	16	TRBJ2-6	TGTGCCAGCTCACCGATGGAGAATTCTGGGGCCAACGTCCTGACTTTC	CASSPMENSGANVLTF
TRBV30	-	-	15	TRBJ1-3	TGTGCCTGGACTAGGGGCAGGTCCTCTGGAAACACCATATATTTT	CAWTRGRSSGNTIYF
TRBV5-8	-	-	15	TRBJ2-3	TGTGCCAGCAGCTCCGGGACACCCAGCACAGATACGCAGTATTTT	CASSSGTPSTDTQYF
TRBV7-3	-	-	16	TRBJ2-3	TGTGCCAGCAGCTTAAATACAGGCCTCCTTGGAGATACGCAGTATTTT	CASSLNTGLLGDTQYF
TRBV10-2	TRBD2	-	17	TRBJ2-3	TGCGCCAGCAGTGTCCTAGCGGGGGGAGCTAGCACAGATACGCAGTATTTT	CASSVLAGGASTDTQYF
TRBV19	-	-	17	TRBJ1-2	TGTGCCAGTAGCGTCTCAGGGTTGTCCGTTGTTTTCTATGGCTACACCTTC	CASSVSGLSVVFYGYTF
TRBV29-1	-	-	13	TRBJ1-2	TGCAGCGTTTCCGGACAGCCTAACTATGGCTACACCTTC	CSVSGQPNYGYTF
TRBV5-4	-	-	16	TRBJ2-7	TGTGCCAGCAGCTTGTATTTCGGGAAAGAAACCTACGAGCAGTACTTC	CASSLYFGKETYEQYF
TRBV18	-	-	13	TRBJ1-1	TGTGCCAGTCGGGAGGGGGTGAACACTGAAGCTTTCTTT	CASREGVNTEAFF
TRBV4-3	TRBD2	few	16	TRBJ2-7	TGCGCCAGCAGCCAAGCCCCTACTAGCGGATCCTACGAGCAGTACTTC	CASSQAPTSGSYEQYF
TRBV6-1	-	-	14	TRBJ1-2	TGTGCCATCAGAGGATCGGAGCGGGTCTATGGCTACACCTTC	CAIRGSERVYGYTF
TRBV29-1	TRBD2	-	14	TRBJ2-3	TGCAGCGTTGAACGCGGGGGAGGCACAGATACGCAGTATTTT	CSVERGGGTDTQYF
TRBV10-3	TRBD1	-	14	TRBJ1-4	TGTGCCATCAGGGGGACAGGGGTGGGTGAAAAACTGTTTTTT	CAIRGTGVGEKLFF
TRBV2	-	-	15	TRBJ1-6	TGTGCCAGCAGTGTTAAACAGGGAAGGAATTCCCCCCTCCCCTTT	CASSVKQGRNSPLPF
TRBV9	-	-	14	TRBJ1-1	TGTGCCAGCAATTCGGGATTCACGAACACTGAAGCTTTCTTT	CASNSGFTNTEAFF
TRBV6-1	-	-	15	TRBJ1-6	TGTGCCAGCAATCCCTTCTACAGGGACAATTCACCCCTCCACTTT	CASNPFYRDNSPLHF
TRBV7-3	-	once	15	TRBJ2-2	TGTGCCAGCAGCTTAACGCGGGCAAGCACCGGGGAGCTGTTTTTT	CASSLTRASTGELFF
TRBV5-1	TRBD2	-	17	TRBJ2-3	TGCGCCAGCAGCTTGGTACGGACTAGCGGGGGCACAGATACGCAGTATTTT	CASSLVRTSGGTDTQYF
TRBV5-4	TRBD1	-	14	TRBJ1-2	TGTGCCAGCAGCTTGGTGGAGGGGGCCTCTGGCTACACCTTC	CASSLVEGASGYTF
TRBV7-2	-	-	16	TRBJ1-5	TGTGCCAGCAGCGGGGGGGGGCCCGGGGGCAATCAGCCCCAGCATTTT	CASSGGGPGGNQPQHF
TRBV5-1	-	-	14	TRBJ1-1	TGCGCCAGCAGCTTCCAGGGTACTAACACTGAAGCTTTCTTT	CASSFQGTNTEAFF
TRBV27	-	-	13	TRBJ1-5	TGTGCCAGCAGTTTTCAGGGCCCTCAGCCCCAGCATTTT	CASSFQGPQPQHF
TRBV14	-	-	15	TRBJ2-2	TGTGCCAGCAGCCAAGGCAGGGGGGACACCGGGGAGCTGTTTTTT	CASSQGRGDTGELFF
TRBV6-5	-	-	15	TRBJ1-2	TGTGCCAGCAGTTACGGGGCCGGGTCCAACTATGGCTACACCTTC	CASSYGAGSNYGYTF
TRBV19	-	-	16	TRBJ1-2	TGTGCCAGTAGTCCCCCCTCCGCGTTCGGTAACTATGGCTACACCTTC	CASSPPSAFGNYGYTF
TRBV5-1	-	once	12	TRBJ1-1	TGCGCCAGCAACCATGGCCGGGGAATGGCTTTCTTT	CASNHGRGMAFF
TRBV6-5	TRBD1	once	14	TRBJ1-2	TGTGCCATCTCGACGACAGGGGGAGGGGGGAGCTACACCTTC	CAISTTGGGGSYTF
TRBV19	-	few	16	TRBJ1-6	TGTGCCAGTAGCCCTCAACGGAGCTCCTATAATTCACCCCTCCACTTT	CASSPQRSSYNSPLHF
TRBV6-6	-	-	16	TRBJ1-1	TGTGCCAGCAGTTACCCTACGGGACTCTTGAACACTGAAGCTTTCTTT	CASSYPTGLLNTEAFF
TRBV16	TRBD1	few	15	TRBJ1-4	TGTGCCAGCAGCCAATCGGGACAGGAAAATGAAAAACTGTTTTTT	CASSQSGQENEKLFF
TRBV7-3	-	-	14	TRBJ1-2	TGTGCCAGCAGAGCAGGCTACTTTAACTATGGCTACACCTTC	CASRAGYFNYGYTF
TRBV5-4	-	few	18	TRBJ1-3	TGTGCCAGCAGCTTGGGGACCGCGGGCAGCTTCTCTGGAAACACCATATATTTT	CASSLGTAGSFSGNTIYF
TRBV11-3	TRBD1	-	17	TRBJ2-6	TGTGCCAGACTACCTGGGACAGGGGCTTCTGGGGCCAACGTCCTGACTTTC	CARLPGTGASGANVLTF
TRBV14	-	-	13	TRBJ2-2	TGTGCCAGCAGCCCGGTAAACACCGGGGAGCTGTTTTTT	CASSPVNTGELFF
TRBV4-1	TRBD1	-	15	TRBJ1-2	TGCGCCAGCAGCCAAGGAAGGGACAGAGCGGAAGGCTACACCTTC	CASSQGRDRAEGYTF
TRBV5-1	-	-	15	TRBJ2-3	TGCGCCAGTAGCTCAGGGGACATCCTCACAGATACGCAGTATTTT	CASSSGDILTDTQYF
TRBV6-1	TRBD1	-	17	TRBJ1-1	TGTGCCAGCAGTGAAGCGGACAGGGGGCCGTTGAACACTGAAGCTTTCTTT	CASSEADRGPLNTEAFF
TRBV6-5	TRBD1	-	16	TRBJ1-2	TGTGCCAGCAGTTACACCCTCGGACAGGGGAGCTATGGCTACACCTTC	CASSYTLGQGSYGYTF